The T cell receptor beta chain under discussion was sequenced for a study of human T cells and chemical hapten exposure. Background on the study: Patch testing was performed with 0.01% DPC on the upper back, with reading at 6 days. Overall study results and limits: Patch test score showed a positive correlation with PT1 expanded TCR counts. TCRs exceeding 1 in 1000 frequency stayed unchanged with DPC sensitization.

CDR1 is MDHEN and CDR2 is SYDVKM in the germline V gene. CDR3 size: 14 residues. The V end lost 2 bases, the J end lost 6 bases, and 13 bases lay between the germline ends. Time point indicated: patch test 2, 6 weeks after DPC sensitization. Regarding treatment: therapeutic diphenylcyclopropenone sensitization with weekly scalp DPC. This clonotype showed up many times. Its antigen remains unidentified. The authors' processing: Per-sample TCR counts ranged from about 20,000 to 700,000, median approximately 98,000. TCRdb reprocessed the RACE reads with MiXCR, giving one entry per CDR3 protein. TCRdb, not the original authors, processed these V and J calls. In the table there are approximately 85,000 distinct CDR3 sequences, roughly 10% of which are singletons.

The chain couples TRBV28 to TRBJ2-5; D is unclear. The specimen was whole blood, collected in connection with sensitization to the hapten diphenylcyclopropenone (DPC). This clonotype originated in a woman in her twenties or thirties with alopecia areata. Some clones in this sample may be carry-over from other donors' samples. The DNA of the CDR3 is TGTGCCAGCAGTTTACCAGGAGAGGAAAAGACCCAGTACTTC. Translation gives CASSLPGEEKTQYF.